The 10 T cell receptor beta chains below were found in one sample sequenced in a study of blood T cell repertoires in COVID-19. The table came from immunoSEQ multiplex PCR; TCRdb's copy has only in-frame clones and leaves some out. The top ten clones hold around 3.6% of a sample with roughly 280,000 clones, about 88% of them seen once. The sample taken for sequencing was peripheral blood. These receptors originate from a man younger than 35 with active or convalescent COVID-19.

CDR3 amino acids: CASSILLTGTGGSYEQYF. The DNA of the CDR3 is TGTGCCAGTAGCATTTTACTTACCGGGACAGGGGGCTCCTACGAGCAGTACTTC. The J gene is TRBJ2-7, the V gene TRBV19, with 11 bases lining up with TRBD1. The CDR3 has 18 residues. Trimming removed 6 bases from V and 0 bases from J; junction bases left unmatched: 13. The germline V gene has CDR1 LNHDA and CDR2 SQIVND (reference sequence).

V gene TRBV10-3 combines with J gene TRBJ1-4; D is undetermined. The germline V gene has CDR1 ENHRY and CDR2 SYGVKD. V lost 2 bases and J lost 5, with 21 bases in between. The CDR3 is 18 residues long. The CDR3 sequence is CAISETHTKRLPNEKLFF. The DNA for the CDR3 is TGTGCCATCAGTGAGACACATACCAAGCGGCTCCCGAATGAAAAACTGTTTTTT.

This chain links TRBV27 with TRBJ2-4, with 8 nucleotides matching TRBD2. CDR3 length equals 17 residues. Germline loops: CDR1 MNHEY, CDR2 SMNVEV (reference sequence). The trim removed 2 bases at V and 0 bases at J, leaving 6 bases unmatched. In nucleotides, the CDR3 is TGTGCCAGCAGTTTACGCGGGACTAGGCTAGCCAAAAACATTCAGTACTTC. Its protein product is CASSLRGTRLAKNIQYF.

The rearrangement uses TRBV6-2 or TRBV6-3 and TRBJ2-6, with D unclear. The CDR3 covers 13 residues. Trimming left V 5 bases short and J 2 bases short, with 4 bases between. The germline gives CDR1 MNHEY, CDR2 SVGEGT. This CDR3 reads CASSQAGANVLTF. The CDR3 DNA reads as TGTGCCAGCAGTCAGGCTGGGGCCAACGTCCTGACTTTC.

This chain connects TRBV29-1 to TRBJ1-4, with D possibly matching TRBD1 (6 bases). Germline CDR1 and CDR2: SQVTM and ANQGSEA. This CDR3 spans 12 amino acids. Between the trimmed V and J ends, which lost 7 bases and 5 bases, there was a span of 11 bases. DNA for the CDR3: TGCAGCGCGGACAGCCCGAATGAAAAACTGTTTTTT. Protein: CSADSPNEKLFF.

CDR3 region: CASSPSGGANEQFF. The CDR3 DNA sequence: TGTGCCAGCAGCCCTAGCGGGGGGGCCAATGAGCAGTTCTTC. This chain connects TRBV9 to TRBJ2-1; 12 bases match TRBD2. The germline V gene has CDR1 SGDLS and CDR2 YYNGEE. V lost 4 bases, J lost 6 bases, and 2 bases stayed unmatched. The CDR3 loop spans 14 amino acids.

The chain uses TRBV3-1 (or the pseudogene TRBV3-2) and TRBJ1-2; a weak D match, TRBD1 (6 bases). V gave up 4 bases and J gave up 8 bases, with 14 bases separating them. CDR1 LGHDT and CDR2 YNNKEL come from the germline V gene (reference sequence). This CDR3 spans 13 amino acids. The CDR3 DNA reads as TGTGCCAGCAGCCCCCGGGACATATGGGGCTACACCTTC. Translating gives CASSPRDIWGYTF.

The CDR3 here is CASSPGPDRGTEAFF. Here the CDR3 DNA reads TGTGCCAGCTCACCAGGGCCGGACAGGGGGACTGAAGCTTTCTTT. The chain combines TRBV18 with TRBJ1-1, with 10 nucleotides matching TRBD1. The CDR3 has 15 amino acids. J lost 5 bases, V lost 2 bases, and 5 bases had no gene match. Per germline, CDR1 KGHSH and CDR2 LQKENI.

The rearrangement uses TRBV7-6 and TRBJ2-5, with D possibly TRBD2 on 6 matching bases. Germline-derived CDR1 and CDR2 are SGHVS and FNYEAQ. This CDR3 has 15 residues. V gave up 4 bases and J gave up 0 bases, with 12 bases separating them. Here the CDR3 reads CASSSLRLDQETQYF. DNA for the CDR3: TGTGCCAGCAGCTCCCTTAGACTAGACCAAGAGACCCAGTACTTC. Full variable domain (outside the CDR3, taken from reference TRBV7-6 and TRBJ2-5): GAGVSQSPRYKVTKRGQDVALRCDPISGHVSLYWYRQALGQGPEFLTYFNYEAQQDKSGLPNDRFSAERPEGSISTLTIQRTEQRDSAMYRCASSSLRLDQETQYFGPGTRLLVL.

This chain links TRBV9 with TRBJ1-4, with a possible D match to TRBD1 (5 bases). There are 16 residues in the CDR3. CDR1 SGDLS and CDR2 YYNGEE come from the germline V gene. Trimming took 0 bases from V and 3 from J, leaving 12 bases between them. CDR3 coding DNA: TGTGCCAGCAGCGTAGCAGCAGGGTTGTCTAATGAAAAACTGTTTTTT. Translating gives CASSVAAGLSNEKLFF.